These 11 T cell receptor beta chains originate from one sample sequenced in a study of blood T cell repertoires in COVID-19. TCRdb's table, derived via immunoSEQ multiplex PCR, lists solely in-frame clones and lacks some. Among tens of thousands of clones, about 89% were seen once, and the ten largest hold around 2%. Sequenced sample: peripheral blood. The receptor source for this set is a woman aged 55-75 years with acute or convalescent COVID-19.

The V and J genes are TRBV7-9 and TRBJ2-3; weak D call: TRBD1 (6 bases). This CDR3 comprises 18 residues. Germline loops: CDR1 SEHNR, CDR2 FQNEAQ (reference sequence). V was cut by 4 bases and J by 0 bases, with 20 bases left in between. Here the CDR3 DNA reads TGTGCCAGCAGCTCCCCCCAGGGGTTAGGCCCCAGCACAGATACGCAGTATTTT. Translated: CASSSPQGLGPSTDTQYF.

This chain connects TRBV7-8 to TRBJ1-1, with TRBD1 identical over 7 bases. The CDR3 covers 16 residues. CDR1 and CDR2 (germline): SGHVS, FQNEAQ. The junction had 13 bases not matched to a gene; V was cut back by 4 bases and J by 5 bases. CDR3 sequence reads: CASSSRQGPGGTEAFF. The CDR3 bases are TGTGCCAGCAGCTCACGACAGGGCCCTGGGGGGACTGAAGCTTTCTTT.

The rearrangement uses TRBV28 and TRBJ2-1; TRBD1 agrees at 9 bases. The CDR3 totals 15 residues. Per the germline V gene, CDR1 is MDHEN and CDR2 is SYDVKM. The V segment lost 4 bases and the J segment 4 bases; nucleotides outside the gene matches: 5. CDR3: CASSSGQGEYNEQFF. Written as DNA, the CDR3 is TGTGCCAGCAGTTCGGGACAGGGAGAATACAATGAGCAGTTCTTC.

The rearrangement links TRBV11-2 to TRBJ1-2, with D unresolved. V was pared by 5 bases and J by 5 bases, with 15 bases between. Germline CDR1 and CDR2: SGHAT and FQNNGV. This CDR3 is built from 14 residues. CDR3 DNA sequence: TGTGCCAGCAGCCCCCAGACATCTGGGTATGGCTACACCTTC. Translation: CASSPQTSGYGYTF.

In DNA form, the CDR3 reads TGTGCCAGCAGTGGGGCCAGGGCTCCAGATACGCAGTATTTT. It specifies CASSGARAPDTQYF. The genes are TRBV2 and TRBJ2-3; D possibly corresponds to TRBD1 (5 bases). The germline CDR1 and CDR2 sequences are SNHLY and FYNNEI. The V end lost 4 bases, the J end lost 4 bases, and 12 bases lay between the germline ends. This CDR3 has 14 amino acids.

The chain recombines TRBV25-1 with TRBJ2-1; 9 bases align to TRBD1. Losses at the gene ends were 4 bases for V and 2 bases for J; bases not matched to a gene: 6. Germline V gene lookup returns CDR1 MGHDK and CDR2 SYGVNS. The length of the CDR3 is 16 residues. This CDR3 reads CASSGKRQGAYNEQFF. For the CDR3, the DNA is TGTGCCAGCAGTGGAAAAAGACAGGGGGCCTACAATGAGCAGTTCTTC. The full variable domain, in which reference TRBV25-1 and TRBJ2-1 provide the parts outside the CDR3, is EADIYQTPRYLVIGTGKKITLECSQTMGHDKMYWYQQDPGMELHLIHYSYGVNSTEKGDLSSESTVSRIRTEHFPLTLESARPSHTSQYLCASSGKRQGAYNEQFFGPGTRLTVL.

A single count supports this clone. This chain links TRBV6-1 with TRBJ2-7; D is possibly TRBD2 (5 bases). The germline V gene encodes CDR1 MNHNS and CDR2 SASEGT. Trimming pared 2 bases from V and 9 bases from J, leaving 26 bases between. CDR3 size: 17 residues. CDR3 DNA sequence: TGTGCCAGCAGTGAATTCGGGATGACTGGGAGCTCTACGAGGCAGTACTTC. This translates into CASSEFGMTGSSTRQYF.

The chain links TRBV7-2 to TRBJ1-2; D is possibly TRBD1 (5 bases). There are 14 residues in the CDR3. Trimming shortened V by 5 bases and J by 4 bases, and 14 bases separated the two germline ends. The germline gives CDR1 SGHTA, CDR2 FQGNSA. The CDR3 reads CASSTSTGGYGYTF. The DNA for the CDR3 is TGTGCCAGCAGCACCTCCACAGGCGGCTATGGCTACACCTTC.

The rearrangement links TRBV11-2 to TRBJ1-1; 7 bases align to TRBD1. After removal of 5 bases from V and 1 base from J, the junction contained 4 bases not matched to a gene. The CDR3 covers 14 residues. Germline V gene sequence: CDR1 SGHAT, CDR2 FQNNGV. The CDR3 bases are TGTGCCAGCAGCCCAGGGGACAGGAACACTGAAGCTTTCTTT. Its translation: CASSPGDRNTEAFF.

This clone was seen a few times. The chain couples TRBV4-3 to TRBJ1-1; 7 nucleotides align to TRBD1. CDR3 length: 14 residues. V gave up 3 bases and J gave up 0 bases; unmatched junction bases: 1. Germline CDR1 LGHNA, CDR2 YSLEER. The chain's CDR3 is CASSQDRMNTEAFF. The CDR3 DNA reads TGCGCCAGCAGCCAGGACAGGATGAACACTGAAGCTTTCTTT.

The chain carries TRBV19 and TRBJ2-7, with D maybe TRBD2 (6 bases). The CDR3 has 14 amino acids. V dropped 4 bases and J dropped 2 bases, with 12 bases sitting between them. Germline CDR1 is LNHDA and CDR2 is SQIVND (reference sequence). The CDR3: CASSTGDGPYEQYF. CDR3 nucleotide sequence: TGTGCCAGTAGTACGGGGGACGGCCCCTACGAGCAGTACTTC.